Below are 2 T cell receptor beta chains sequenced from a single sample in a study of T-cell memory formation after mild COVID-19. TCRdb recomputed calls from the 5' RACE reads with MiXCR, one row per CDR3 protein. The data show under 250,000 distinct CDR3 sequences, with 7.5% to 10% seen just once and roughly 21% held by the top ten. The sequenced sample was PBMCs or a T cell subset sorted from them (not recorded which). The receptors were sampled from a man aged 18-30 years who had mild COVID-19 (a few samples of this study predate the infection). Cell type and time point are not known.

This chain connects TRBV27 to TRBJ2-7; D possibly matches TRBD1 or TRBD2 (5 bases each). V lost 6 bases to trimming and J lost 0 bases, with 15 bases between them. Germline CDR1 is MNHEY and CDR2 is SMNVEV (reference sequence). The CDR3 has 15 residues. The CDR3 nucleotides are TGTGCCAGCAGAGCCGGGACGGCGAGCTCCTACGAGCAGTACTTC. Translated: CASRAGTASSYEQYF.

The genes are TRBV20-1 and TRBJ1-4, with D uncertain. Germline assignment: CDR1 DFQATT and CDR2 SNEGSKA (reference sequence). The CDR3 is 10 residues long. V lost 1 base, J lost 10 bases, and 4 bases lay in between. CDR3 sequence reads: CSARAGKLFF. The CDR3 nucleotides read TGCAGTGCTAGAGCCGGAAAACTGTTTTTT.